The clone carrying this T cell receptor beta chain was seen once. No antigen is known for it. This sample stems from a study of cytomegalovirus exposure and HLA in healthy donors. As for the study in general: The 90 to 150 validation repertoires were produced on the same platform as the 720 or so repertoires of the first cohort. This was reported in a later analysis. The study, taken as a whole, reports: Most TCR sequences were seen very rarely across donors, but some public TCRs occurred in many. The study listed some 160 cytomegalovirus-associated TCR beta chains.

This CDR3 has 14 residues. The V segment lost 4 bases and the J segment 1 base; nucleotides outside the gene matches: 0. CDR1 and CDR2 (germline): MNHNS, SASEGT. TCRdb's copy holds only in-frame clones and misses some; the assay was immunoSEQ multiplex PCR. The data hold about 110,000 clones, with roughly 95% observed a single time. Source material: PBMCs. This TCR derives from a woman aged 18-29 years in good health and CMV-seronegative. This chain connects TRBV6-1 to TRBJ1-3, with 8 bases fitting TRBD1. The CDR3 DNA sequence: TGTGCCAGCAGTGGGACAGGGTCTGGAAACACCATATATTTT. Protein: CASSGTGSGNTIYF.